The 19 T cell receptor beta chains presented below share a single source sample, sequenced in a study of T-cell memory formation after mild COVID-19. TCRdb reprocessed the 5' RACE reads via MiXCR and lists one record per CDR3 protein. The sample lists around 250,000 distinct CDR3 sequences; approximately 9% were seen once. The sample comprised PBMCs or a T cell subset sorted from them (not recorded which). The receptors were sampled from a man in his late teens or twenties who had mild COVID-19 (a few samples of this study predate the infection). Cell type and time point are not known.

The gene calls are TRBV5-1 and TRBJ2-7, with 7 bases lining up with TRBD1. The CDR3 spans 13 residues. CDR1 is SGHRS, CDR2 YFSETQ, per germline. CDR3 amino acids: CASSLSYRGEHYV. CDR3 DNA: TGCGCCAGCAGCTTATCATACAGGGGCGAGCATTACGTC.

The rearrangement joins TRBV11-2 to TRBJ2-3; 7 nucleotides agree with TRBD1. The V segment lost 6 bases and the J segment 0 bases; nucleotides outside the gene matches: 9. CDR1 and CDR2 from the germline V gene are SGHAT and FQNNGV. The CDR3 contains 16 residues. Written as DNA, the CDR3 is TGTGCCAGCAGACAACAGGGGCGAACTAGCACAGATACGCAGTATTTT. It yields the protein CASRQQGRTSTDTQYF.

This clonotype was counted between two and nine times. The CDR3 region is CSAATRGGRPQYF. The CDR3, as DNA: TGCAGTGCTGCGACCCGGGGGGGCCGGCCGCAGTACTTC. V usage is TRBV20-1 and J usage is TRBJ2-5; 8 nucleotides align to TRBD2. CDR3 length: 13 amino acids. V shed 5 bases and J 11 bases; nucleotides not matched to a gene: 13. In germline, CDR1 is DFQATT, CDR2 SNEGSKA (reference sequence).

J is TRBJ1-6 and V is TRBV6-6, with 8 bases matching TRBD1. Germline CDR1 MNHNY, CDR2 SVGAGI (reference sequence). V lost 6 bases, J lost 7 bases, and 2 bases stayed unmatched. The CDR3 is 13 residues long. CDR3 DNA sequence: TGTGCCAGCAGAAGACAGGGGAATTCACCCCTCCACTTT. Translation gives CASRRQGNSPLHF.

This clonotype has only a few counts. This CDR3 reads CASIPGTGYTGELFF. The CDR3 nucleotides are TGTGCCAGCATTCCCGGGACAGGCTACACCGGGGAGCTGTTTTTT. J is TRBJ2-2 and V is TRBV7-9; 8 positions match TRBD1. Losses at the gene ends were 7 bases for V and 3 bases for J; bases not matched to a gene: 7. The CDR3 is 15 residues long. Germline values: CDR1 SEHNR, CDR2 FQNEAQ (reference sequence). The complete variable domain, with remaining parts taken from reference TRBV7-9 and TRBJ2-2, reads DTGVSQNPRHKITKRGQNVTFRCDPISEHNRLYWYRQTLGQGPEFLTYFQNEAQLEKSRLLSDRFSAERPKGSFSTLEIQRTEQGDSAMYLCASIPGTGYTGELFFGEGSRLTVL.

The chain recombines TRBV4-3 with TRBJ1-6; D is unclear. Germline CDR1 is LGHNA and CDR2 is YSLEER. This CDR3 has 17 residues. V was shortened by 0 bases and J by 8 bases, with 17 bases between the two germline ends. CDR3 in amino acids: CASSQEPLVRSDSPLHF. CDR3 nucleotide sequence: TGCGCCAGCAGCCAAGAACCCCTAGTAAGGTCGGATTCACCCCTCCACTTT.

This clonotype showed up just a few times. The genes are TRBV6-5 and TRBJ2-1, with 11 bases lining up with TRBD1. Trimming at V came to 5 bases and at J to 0 bases, leaving 15 bases not matched to a gene. CDR1 and CDR2 from the germline V gene are MNHEY and SVGAGI. There are 20 residues in the CDR3. The CDR3 bases are TGTGCCAGCAGTCCGAGGACAGGGGGCCGGCGGCCGAGCTCCTACAATGAGCAGTTCTTC. It encodes CASSPRTGGRRPSSYNEQFF.

This clonotype was observed a handful of times. This chain uses TRBV7-2 with TRBJ1-1; a weak D match, TRBD1 (6 bases). Looked up from germline, CDR1 is SGHTA and CDR2 is FQGNSA. The CDR3 runs 14 residues. The V and J ends lost 5 bases and 11 bases respectively, with 21 bases between them. The CDR3 loop is CASSQMAGEILAFF. CDR3 in DNA: TGTGCCAGCAGCCAAATGGCAGGGGAGATTCTGGCTTTCTTT. The variable domain in full, with the rest retrieved from reference TRBV7-2 and TRBJ1-1, is GAGVSQSPSNKVTEKGKDVELRCDPISGHTALYWYRQSLGQGLEFLIYFQGNSAPDKSGLPSDRFSAERTGGSVSTLTIQRTQQEDSAVYLCASSQMAGEILAFFGQGTRLTVV.

This clonotype was seen a few times. The CDR3 DNA reads as TGTGCCAGCACCACGGGACAGCAAGAGTGGGGCTACACCTTC. Its translation is CASTTGQQEWGYTF. The chain employs TRBV4-2 and TRBJ1-2, with TRBD1 matching 7 bases. Germline V gives CDR1 LGHNA, CDR2 YNFKEQ. CDR3 size: 14 residues. V lost 7 bases and J lost 8; bases outside the gene matches: 13.

The V gene is TRBV2, the J gene TRBJ2-7; D is ambiguous. The V and J ends lost 8 bases and 7 bases respectively, with 12 bases between them. Germline V lookup: CDR1 SNHLY, CDR2 FYNNEI. There are 11 residues in the CDR3. The CDR3 DNA follows: TGTGCCAGCCAGCCAGCTCGAGAGCAGTACGTC. Translation gives CASQPAREQYV.

This clonotype has a count of ten or more. The CDR3 sequence is CASSQDYRSEKLFF. CDR3 DNA sequence: TGTGCCAGCAGCCAAGATTACCGAAGTGAAAAACTGTTTTTT. This chain uses TRBV4-2 with TRBJ1-4, with D hard to call. The CDR3 runs 14 residues. V lost 0 bases and J lost 7, with 9 bases in between. The V gene's germline CDR1 is LGHNA and CDR2 YNFKEQ.

The table lists this clonotype with a few counts. This chain links TRBV5-1 with TRBJ2-7, with 7 bases identical to TRBD2. Germline V gene data show CDR1 as SGHRS and CDR2 as YFSETQ. The CDR3 runs 15 residues. The V gene end was trimmed by 2 bases and the J gene end by 3 bases; junction bases not matched to a gene: 8. The CDR3 protein is CASSFTGLRSYEQYF. The CDR3 region has the DNA TGCGCCAGCAGCTTTACGGGACTACGAAGCTACGAGCAGTACTTC.

This clonotype came up a few times. The chain recombines TRBV7-8 with TRBJ1-1; D is unresolved. Trimming removed 1 base from V and 5 bases from J, with 14 bases in between. Per germline, CDR1 SGHVS and CDR2 FQNEAQ. CDR3 size: 15 residues. CDR3 in DNA: TGTGCCAGCAGCTTAGGCGACCCCCGAGTAACTGAAGCTTTCTTT. This sequence encodes CASSLGDPRVTEAFF.

This chain uses TRBV20-1 with TRBJ2-1; D possibly matches TRBD1 or TRBD2 (5 bases each). Germline assignment: CDR1 DFQATT and CDR2 SNEGSKA (reference sequence). V gave up 6 bases and J gave up 1 base, with 13 bases separating them. This CDR3 has 14 amino acids. Written as DNA, the CDR3 is TGCAGTGCAGGGACGAGGGATTCCTACAATGAGCAGTTCTTC. This codes for CSAGTRDSYNEQFF.

This clonotype was observed a handful of times. The chain recombines TRBV4-1 with TRBJ1-2, with 9 bases identical to TRBD1. The length of the CDR3 is 15 residues. The V and J ends lost 1 base and 13 bases, in that order; junction bases with no gene match: 13. Germline lookup yields CDR1 MGHRA and CDR2 YSYEKL. CDR3: CASSQAGDRVFDSTF. The CDR3 DNA reads TGCGCCAGCAGCCAAGCCGGGGACAGGGTTTTTGATTCCACCTTC.

This clonotype was counted between two and nine times. V is TRBV4-2 and J is TRBJ1-4; TRBD1 matches at 7 bases. The V segment lost 1 base and the J segment 4 bases; nucleotides outside the gene matches: 6. Germline CDR1 and CDR2: LGHNA and YNFKEQ. The CDR3 totals 16 residues. CDR3 in amino acids: CASSQGSGTVNEKLFF. Written as DNA, the CDR3 is TGTGCCAGCAGCCAAGGCTCCGGGACAGTTAATGAAAAACTGTTTTTT.

This clonotype was seen a handful of times. The chain combines TRBV20-1 with TRBJ2-5, with D possibly TRBD2 on 6 matching bases. Germline CDR1 DFQATT, CDR2 SNEGSKA (reference sequence). The CDR3 covers 12 residues. Trimming took 5 bases from V and 4 from J, leaving 11 bases between them. The CDR3 loop is CSADRGSETQYF. DNA of the CDR3: TGCAGTGCTGATCGGGGGTCAGAGACCCAGTACTTC.

This clonotype was counted a few times. V gene TRBV4-1 combines with J gene TRBJ1-4; D ambiguous. Per the germline V gene, CDR1 is MGHRA and CDR2 is YSYEKL. The CDR3 covers 15 residues. V dropped 5 bases and J dropped 1 base, with 11 bases sitting between them. The CDR3 here is CASSETGITNEKLFF. Written as DNA, the CDR3 is TGCGCCAGCAGCGAAACCGGTATAACTAATGAAAAACTGTTTTTT.

The chain has TRBV10-3 and TRBJ2-3; 9 bases are a match to TRBD1. This CDR3 is 14 amino acids long. Germline CDR1 ENHRY, CDR2 SYGVKD. Trimming at V came to 6 bases and at J to 4 bases, leaving 5 bases not matched to a gene. The chain's CDR3 is CAIRKQGAADTQYF. The CDR3 region has the DNA TGTGCCATCAGAAAACAGGGGGCCGCAGATACGCAGTATTTT.